This T cell receptor (beta chain) was identified in a study of a mutant IDH1 vaccine in newly diagnosed glioma (dated by TCRdb to 2020 to 2023). For the study in its entirety: Patients were given eight vaccinations, in weeks 1, 3, 5, 7, 11, 15, 19 and 23, which matched visits V03 through V10. Of the roughly 34 treated patients, around 62% were male and roughly 40% were female, and a mean age of approximately 40 years was recorded. Longitudinal TCRB deep sequencing was done for roughly 23 treated patients, wherever samples were available for exploratory analyses. Six visits were used for peripheral blood collection: V03 (baseline), V05, V07, V10, V12 and V13. Vaccination started 4-6 weeks after radiotherapy alone, or was given together with temozolomide cycles in the groups whose treatment included chemotherapy. Prior to enrollment, standard therapy consisting of radiotherapy alone, temozolomide alone, or radiochemotherapy with temozolomide had been administered to patients, with the combination being received by most patients. Results the study describes overall, beyond this receptor: Selection of PBMC samples for TCRB deep sequencing was based on availability. Pseudoprogression seemed to be unrelated to changes in the top peripheral T cell clonotypes found by TCRB sequencing. Immune responses induced by the vaccine were seen in approximately 93% of patients across multiple MHC alleles. The authors stated that sample limitations prevented analyses of patient blood samples from being reproduced.

Explained via the paper, the time point label denotes: week 5, during vaccination. A 20-mer mutant IDH1 peptide at 300 micrograms in Montanide made up each vaccine dose, which was injected subcutaneously together with topical imiquimod. Donors had newly diagnosed WHO grade 3 or 4 IDH1-mutant astrocytomas with loss of nuclear ATRX. The samples were drawn from NOA16, a multicentre, single-arm, open-label phase I trial in Germany that tested a mutant IDH1 peptide vaccine in humans for the first time. Genomic DNA for TCRB sequencing was extracted from EDTA blood using the DNeasy Blood and Tissue Kit. From its cysteine to its phenylalanine, the CDR3 spans 15 amino acids. This entry keeps only the CDR3 DNA: 45 bases, framed from base 1. This clone was detected only once. The clone's antigen remains unknown. No qualities accompany the bases; no much larger clone lies one base away. Library preparation employed the immunoSEQ multiplex PCR assay. Rearranged TCR beta chain sequences were amplified with the hsTCRB Kit following the manufacturer's protocol. Sequencing of TCRB libraries was carried out on an Illumina MiSeq. In the paper's pipeline: Demultiplexing, trimming and gene mapping were performed with the kit vendor's proprietary platform. TCRdb carries this immuneACCESS record with in-frame sequences only. Its versions omit some clonotypes, under half of them owing to an unresolved V gene in the studies checked, with the rest unexplained. V, J and clone size are taken as reported in that table, and D and trimming were inferred from the DNA itself. The sample table contains 50,000 to 75,000 clones; only one count was recorded for about 86% of them. The leading ten clones occupy about 7% of the sample.

This receptor was taken from a woman in her 50s with glioma. The input for sequencing was PBMCs, taken from a glioma patient whose treatment included an IDH1 peptide vaccine. The receptor chain draws on TRBV21-1 and TRBJ1-1. TRBV21-1 is given as a pseudogene. The sequenced DNA: TGTGCCAGCAGCAAAGAGCCGGGTATGAACACTGAAGCTTTCTTT. It translates to CASSKEPGMNTEAFF.